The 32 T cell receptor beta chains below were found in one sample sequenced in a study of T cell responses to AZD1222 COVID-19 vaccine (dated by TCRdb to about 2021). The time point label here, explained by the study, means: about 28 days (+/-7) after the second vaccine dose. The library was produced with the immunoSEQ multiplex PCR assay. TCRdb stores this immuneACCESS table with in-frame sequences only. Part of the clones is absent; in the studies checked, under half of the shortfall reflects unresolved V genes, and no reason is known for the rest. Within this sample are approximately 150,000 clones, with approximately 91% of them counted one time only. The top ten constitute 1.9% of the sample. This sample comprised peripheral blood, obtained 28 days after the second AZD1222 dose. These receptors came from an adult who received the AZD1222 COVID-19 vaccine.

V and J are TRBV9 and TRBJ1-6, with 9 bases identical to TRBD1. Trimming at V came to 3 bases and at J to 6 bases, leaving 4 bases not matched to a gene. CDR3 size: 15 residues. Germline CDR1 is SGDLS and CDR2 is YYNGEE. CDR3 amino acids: CASSAGDRVNSPLHF. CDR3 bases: TGTGCCAGCAGCGCTGGGGACAGGGTTAATTCACCCCTCCACTTT.

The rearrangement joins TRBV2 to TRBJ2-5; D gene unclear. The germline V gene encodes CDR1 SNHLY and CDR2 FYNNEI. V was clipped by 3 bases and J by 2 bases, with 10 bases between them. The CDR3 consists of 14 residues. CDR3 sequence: CASSDMVGQETQYF. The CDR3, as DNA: TGTGCCAGCAGTGATATGGTTGGGCAAGAGACCCAGTACTTC.

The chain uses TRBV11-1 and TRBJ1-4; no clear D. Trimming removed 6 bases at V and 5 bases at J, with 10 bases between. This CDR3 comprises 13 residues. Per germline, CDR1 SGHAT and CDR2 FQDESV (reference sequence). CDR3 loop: CASRRNGNEKLFF. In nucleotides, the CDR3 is TGTGCCAGCAGACGGAACGGGAATGAAAAACTGTTTTTT.

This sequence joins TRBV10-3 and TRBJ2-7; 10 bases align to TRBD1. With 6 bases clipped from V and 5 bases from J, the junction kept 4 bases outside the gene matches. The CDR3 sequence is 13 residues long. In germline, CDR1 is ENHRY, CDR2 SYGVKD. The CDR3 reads CAISRQGANEQYF. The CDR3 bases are TGTGCCATCAGCCGACAGGGGGCCAACGAGCAGTACTTC.

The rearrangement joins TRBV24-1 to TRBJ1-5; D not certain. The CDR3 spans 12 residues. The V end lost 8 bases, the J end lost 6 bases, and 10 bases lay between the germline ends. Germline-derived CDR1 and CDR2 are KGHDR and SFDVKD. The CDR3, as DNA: TGTGCCACCACCCAGAGCGGTCAGCCCCAGCATTTT. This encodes CATTQSGQPQHF.

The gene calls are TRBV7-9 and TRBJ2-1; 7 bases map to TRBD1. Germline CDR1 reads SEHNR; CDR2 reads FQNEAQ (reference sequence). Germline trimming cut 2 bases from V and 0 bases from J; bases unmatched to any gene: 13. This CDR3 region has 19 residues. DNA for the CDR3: TGTGCCAGCAGCTTACCCCGGACAGGACCCACGAGCTCCTACAATGAGCAGTTCTTC. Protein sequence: CASSLPRTGPTSSYNEQFF.

The CDR3 DNA reads as TGTGCCAGCAGCTTAGGAGGGGGACAGGGTCTGGGTCAGCCCCAGCATTTT. Its protein product is CASSLGGGQGLGQPQHF. The rearrangement links TRBV7-9 to TRBJ1-5, with 9 bases lining up with TRBD1. V dropped 1 base and J dropped 6; count of bases not matched to a gene: 10. The length of the CDR3 is 17 residues. Germline CDR1 reads SEHNR; CDR2 reads FQNEAQ (reference sequence).

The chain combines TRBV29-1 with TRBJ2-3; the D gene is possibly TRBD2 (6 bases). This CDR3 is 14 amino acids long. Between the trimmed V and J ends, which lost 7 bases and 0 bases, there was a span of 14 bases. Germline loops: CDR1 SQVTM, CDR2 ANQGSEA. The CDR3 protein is CSGLSGSSTDTQYF. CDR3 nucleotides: TGCAGCGGACTTAGCGGATCTAGCACAGATACGCAGTATTTT.

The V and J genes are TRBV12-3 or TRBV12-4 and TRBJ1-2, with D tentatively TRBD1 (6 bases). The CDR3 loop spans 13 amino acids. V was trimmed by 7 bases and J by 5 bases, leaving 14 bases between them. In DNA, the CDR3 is TGTGCCAGCACCGTCGGACAGTCGTATGGCTACACCTTC. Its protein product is CASTVGQSYGYTF.

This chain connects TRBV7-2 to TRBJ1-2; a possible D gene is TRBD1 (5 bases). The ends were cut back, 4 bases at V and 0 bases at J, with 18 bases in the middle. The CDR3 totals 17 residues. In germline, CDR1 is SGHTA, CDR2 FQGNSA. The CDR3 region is CASSSPSRVLANYGYTF. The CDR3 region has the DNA TGTGCCAGCAGCTCACCATCCAGGGTCCTGGCTAACTATGGCTACACCTTC.

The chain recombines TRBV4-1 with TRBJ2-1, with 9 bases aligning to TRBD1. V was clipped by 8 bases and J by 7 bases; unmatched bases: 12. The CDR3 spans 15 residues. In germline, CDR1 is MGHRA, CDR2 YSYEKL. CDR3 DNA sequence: TGCGCCAGCGCCATTGGACAGGGGATCGGGAATGAGCAGTTCTTC. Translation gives CASAIGQGIGNEQFF.

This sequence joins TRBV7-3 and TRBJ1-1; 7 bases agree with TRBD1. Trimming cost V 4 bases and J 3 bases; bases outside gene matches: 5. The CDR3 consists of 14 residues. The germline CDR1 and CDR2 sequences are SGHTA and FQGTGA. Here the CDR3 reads CASSSGQTYTEAFF. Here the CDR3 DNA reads TGTGCCAGCAGCTCGGGACAGACTTACACTGAAGCTTTCTTT. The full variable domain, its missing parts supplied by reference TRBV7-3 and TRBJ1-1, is GAGVSQTPSNKVTEKGKYVELRCDPISGHTALYWYRQSLGQGPEFLIYFQGTGAADDSGLPNDRFFAVRPEGSVSTLKIQRTERGDSAVYLCASSSGQTYTEAFFGQGTRLTVV.

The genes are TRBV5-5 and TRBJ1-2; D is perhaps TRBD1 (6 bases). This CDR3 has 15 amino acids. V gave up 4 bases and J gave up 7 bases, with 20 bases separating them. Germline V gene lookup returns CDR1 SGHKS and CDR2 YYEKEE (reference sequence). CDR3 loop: CASSPQTRDTGGYTF. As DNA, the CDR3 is TGTGCCAGCAGCCCCCAGACGAGGGACACGGGTGGCTACACCTTC.

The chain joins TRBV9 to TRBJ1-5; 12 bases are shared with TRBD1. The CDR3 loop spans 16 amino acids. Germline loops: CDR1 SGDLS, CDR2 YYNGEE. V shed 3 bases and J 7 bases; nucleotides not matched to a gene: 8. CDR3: CASSEGQGAVGQPQHF. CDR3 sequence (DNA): TGTGCCAGCAGCGAGGGACAGGGGGCGGTCGGCCAGCCCCAGCATTTT.

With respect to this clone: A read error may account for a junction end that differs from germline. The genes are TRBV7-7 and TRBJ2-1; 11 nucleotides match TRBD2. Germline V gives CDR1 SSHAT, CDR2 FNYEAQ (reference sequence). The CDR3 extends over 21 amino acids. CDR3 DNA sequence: TGTGCTAGCAGCCCAGGCCTTCAGCTAGGAGTTAGCGGGAGGGACCCAAATGAGCAGTTCTTC. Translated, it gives CASSPGLQLGVSGRDPNEQFF.

DNA of the CDR3: TGTGCCAGCAGTTACTCGGATGGAGAGACCCAGTACTTC. Protein sequence: CASSYSDGETQYF. The rearrangement uses TRBV6-5 and TRBJ2-5; D gene unclear. V was shortened by 0 bases and J by 4 bases, with 6 bases between the two germline ends. CDR1 and CDR2 from the germline V gene are MNHEY and SVGAGI. The CDR3 sequence is 13 residues long.

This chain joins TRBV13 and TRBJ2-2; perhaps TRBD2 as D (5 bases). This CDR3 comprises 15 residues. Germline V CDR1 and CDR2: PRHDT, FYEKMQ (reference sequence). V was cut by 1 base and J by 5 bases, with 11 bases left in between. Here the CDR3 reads CASSLVGSATGELFF. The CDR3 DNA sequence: TGTGCCAGCAGCTTAGTAGGTAGCGCGACCGGGGAGCTGTTTTTT.

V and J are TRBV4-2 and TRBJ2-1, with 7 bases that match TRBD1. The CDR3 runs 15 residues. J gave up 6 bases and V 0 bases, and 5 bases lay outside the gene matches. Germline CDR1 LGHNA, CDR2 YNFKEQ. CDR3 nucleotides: TGTGCCAGCAGCCAAGATTCGGCAGGGGGCAATGAGCAGTTCTTC. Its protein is CASSQDSAGGNEQFF.

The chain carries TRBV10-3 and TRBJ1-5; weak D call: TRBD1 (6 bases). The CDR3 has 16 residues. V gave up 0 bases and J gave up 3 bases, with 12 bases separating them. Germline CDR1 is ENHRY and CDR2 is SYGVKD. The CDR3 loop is CAISESPGHYNQPQHF. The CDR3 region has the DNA TGTGCCATCAGTGAGTCCCCGGGACACTACAATCAGCCCCAGCATTTT.

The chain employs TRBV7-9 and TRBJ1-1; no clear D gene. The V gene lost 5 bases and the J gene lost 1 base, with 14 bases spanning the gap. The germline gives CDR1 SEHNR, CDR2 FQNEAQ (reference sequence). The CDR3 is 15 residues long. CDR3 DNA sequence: TGTGCCAGCAGCCCCCCTCGGACCCAGAACACTGAAGCTTTCTTT. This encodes CASSPPRTQNTEAFF.

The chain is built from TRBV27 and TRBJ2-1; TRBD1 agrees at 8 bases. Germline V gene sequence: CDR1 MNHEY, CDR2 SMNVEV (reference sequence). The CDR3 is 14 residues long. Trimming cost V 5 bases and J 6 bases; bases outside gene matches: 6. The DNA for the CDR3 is TGTGCCAGCAGTAGTCAGGGGGCCCTCAATGAGCAGTTCTTC. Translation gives CASSSQGALNEQFF.

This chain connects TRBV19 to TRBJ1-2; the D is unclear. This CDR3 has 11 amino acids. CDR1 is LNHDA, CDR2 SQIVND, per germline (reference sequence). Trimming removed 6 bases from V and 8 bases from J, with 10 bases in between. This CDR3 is CASSDDWGYTF. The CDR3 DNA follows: TGTGCCAGTAGCGACGACTGGGGCTACACCTTC.

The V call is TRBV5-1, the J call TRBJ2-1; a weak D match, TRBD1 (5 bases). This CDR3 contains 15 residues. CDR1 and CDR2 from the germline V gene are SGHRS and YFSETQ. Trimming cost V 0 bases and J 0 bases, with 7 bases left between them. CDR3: CASSLDRSSYNEQFF. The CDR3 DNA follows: TGCGCCAGCAGCTTGGACAGGAGCTCCTACAATGAGCAGTTCTTC.

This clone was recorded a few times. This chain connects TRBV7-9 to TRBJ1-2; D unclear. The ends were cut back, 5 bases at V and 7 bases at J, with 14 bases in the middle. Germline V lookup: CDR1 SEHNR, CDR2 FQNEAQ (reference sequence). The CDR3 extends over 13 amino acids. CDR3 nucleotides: TGTGCCAGCAGCCGAGATGGGGTTGGTGGCTACACCTTC. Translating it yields CASSRDGVGGYTF.

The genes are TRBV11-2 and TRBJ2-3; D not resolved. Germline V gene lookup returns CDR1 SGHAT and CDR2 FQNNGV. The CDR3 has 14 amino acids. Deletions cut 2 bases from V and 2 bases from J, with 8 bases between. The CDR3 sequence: CASSLTLNTDTQYF. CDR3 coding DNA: TGTGCCAGCAGCTTAACTCTTAACACAGATACGCAGTATTTT.

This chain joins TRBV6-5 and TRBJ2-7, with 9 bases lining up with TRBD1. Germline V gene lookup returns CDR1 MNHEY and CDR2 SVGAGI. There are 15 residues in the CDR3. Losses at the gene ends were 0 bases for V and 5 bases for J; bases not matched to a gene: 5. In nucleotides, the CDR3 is TGTGCCAGCAGTTACTCGTGGACAGGGGCGAACGAGCAGTACTTC. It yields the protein CASSYSWTGANEQYF.

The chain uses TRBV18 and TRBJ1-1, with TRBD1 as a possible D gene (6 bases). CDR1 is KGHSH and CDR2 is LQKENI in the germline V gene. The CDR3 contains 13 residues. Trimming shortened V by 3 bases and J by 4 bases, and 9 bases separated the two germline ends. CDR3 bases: TGTGCCAGCTCACCCGACAGGACCACTGAAGCTTTCTTT. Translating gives CASSPDRTTEAFF.

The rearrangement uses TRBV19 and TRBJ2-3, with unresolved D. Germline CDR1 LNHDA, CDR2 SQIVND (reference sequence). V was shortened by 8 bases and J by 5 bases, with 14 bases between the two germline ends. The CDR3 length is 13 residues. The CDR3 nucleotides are TGTGCCAGTGGTACCCCTAGAGGAGATACGCAGTATTTT. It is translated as CASGTPRGDTQYF.

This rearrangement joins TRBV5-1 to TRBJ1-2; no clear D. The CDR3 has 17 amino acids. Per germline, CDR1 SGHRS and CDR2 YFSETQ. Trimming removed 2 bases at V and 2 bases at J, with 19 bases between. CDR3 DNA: TGCGCCAGCAGCTTAGAACCGGGTCATTATTCGAACTATGGCTACACCTTC. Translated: CASSLEPGHYSNYGYTF.

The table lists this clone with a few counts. In DNA, the CDR3 is TGTGCCAGCAGGGGACTGGTAAGAAGGGACAGCTCCTACGAGCAGTACTTC. As protein: CASRGLVRRDSSYEQYF. The chain links TRBV5-6 to TRBJ2-7; possibly TRBD1 for D (7 bases). The V gene lost 5 bases and the J gene lost 0 bases, with 21 bases spanning the gap. The germline gives CDR1 SGHDT, CDR2 YYEEEE. The CDR3 loop spans 17 amino acids.

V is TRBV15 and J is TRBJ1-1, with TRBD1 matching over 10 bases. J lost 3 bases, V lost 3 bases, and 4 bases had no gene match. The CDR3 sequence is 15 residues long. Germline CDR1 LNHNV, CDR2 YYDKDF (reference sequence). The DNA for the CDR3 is TGTGCCACCAGCAGGGACAGGGGGTTGGACACTGAAGCTTTCTTT. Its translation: CATSRDRGLDTEAFF. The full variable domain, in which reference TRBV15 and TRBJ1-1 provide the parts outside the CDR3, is DAMVIQNPRYQVTQFGKPVTLSCSQTLNHNVMYWYQQKSSQAPKLLFHYYDKDFNNEADTPDNFQSRRPNTSFCFLDIRSPGLGDTAMYLCATSRDRGLDTEAFFGQGTRLTVV.

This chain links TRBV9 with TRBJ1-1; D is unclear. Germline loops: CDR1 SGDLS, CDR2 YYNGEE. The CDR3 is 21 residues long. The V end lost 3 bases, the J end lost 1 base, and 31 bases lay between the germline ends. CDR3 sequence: CASSESLPRPGPLTSNTEAFF. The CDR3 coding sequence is TGTGCCAGCAGCGAGAGTCTTCCCCGACCGGGCCCCCTCACGTCGAACACTGAAGCTTTCTTT.